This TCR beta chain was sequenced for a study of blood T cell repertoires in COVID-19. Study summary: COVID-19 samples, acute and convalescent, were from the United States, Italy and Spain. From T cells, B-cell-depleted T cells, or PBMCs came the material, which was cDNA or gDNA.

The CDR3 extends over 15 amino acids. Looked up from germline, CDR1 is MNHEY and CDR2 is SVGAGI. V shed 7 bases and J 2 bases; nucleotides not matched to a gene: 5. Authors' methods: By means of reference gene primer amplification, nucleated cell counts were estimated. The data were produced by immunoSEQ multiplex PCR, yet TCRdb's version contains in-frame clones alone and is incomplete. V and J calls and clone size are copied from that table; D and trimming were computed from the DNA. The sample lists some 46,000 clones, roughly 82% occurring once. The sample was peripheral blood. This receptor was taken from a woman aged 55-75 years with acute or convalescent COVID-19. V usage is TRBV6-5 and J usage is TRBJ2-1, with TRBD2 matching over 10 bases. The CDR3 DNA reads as TGTGCCAGCATCGATAGCGGGGGGACCTACAATGAGCAGTTCTTC. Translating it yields CASIDSGGTYNEQFF.